Listed below are T cell receptor beta chains from one sample, sequenced in a study of PD-1 blockade in classical Hodgkin lymphoma. Profiling relied on immunoSEQ multiplex PCR, and the TCRdb table lists in-frame clones only, not all of them. The repertoire includes under 13,000 clones, around 70% of them detected once, and over 3% sits in the top ten. Sample: CD4+ T cells from blood, taken before the fourth cycle of nivolumab. The receptors originated from a human donor with classical Hodgkin lymphoma. The CDR3 runs from the conserved cysteine through the conserved F or W.

J gene	V gene	CDR3 protein
TRBJ2-1	TRBV5-1	CASSLGSGGVSNEQFF
TRBJ2-2	TRBV6-5	CASSSPGQGASGELFF
TRBJ2-7	TRBV7-2	CASSSTPFPSYEQYF
TRBJ1-5	TRBV7-6	CASSLREGWDSNQPQHF
TRBJ2-6	TRBV27	CASSLRLSGANVLTF
TRBJ2-7	TRBV28	CASTRDMYEQYF
TRBJ2-4	TRBV11-2	CASSLQGFKNIQYF
TRBJ1-5	TRBV7-2	CASSLGWQGRNQPQHF
TRBJ2-3	TRBV2	CASSLGLAGGTTDTQYF
TRBJ1-3	TRBV7-6	CASSPDGGRDTIYF
TRBJ2-1	TRBV2	CASSELAGGWYNEQFF
TRBJ1-3	TRBV11-2	CASSLDRLGQGAGNTIYF
TRBJ2-1	TRBV27	CASSYYYYTGVKSTYNEQFF
TRBJ1-4	TRBV5-1	CASSINRGPDGEKLFF
TRBJ2-2	TRBV7-9	CASSLVGELFF
TRBJ1-1	TRBV6-5	CASRMRNTEAFF
TRBJ2-3	TRBV29-1	CSVGGLAGGSTDTQYF
TRBJ1-2	TRBV6-5	CASSSGRNYGYTF
TRBJ2-7	TRBV5-1	CASSIRPGTASSYEQYF
TRBJ1-5	TRBV5-1	CASSLESGSQPQHF
TRBJ1-2	TRBV2	CASSEVVGQGPYGYTF
TRBJ1-2	TRBV15	CATSRDRHYGYTF
TRBJ1-1	TRBV18	CASSPAGGEPTNTEAFF